Listed below are T cell receptor beta chains from one sample, sequenced in a study of T cell repertoires in cytomegalovirus infection. Antigen specificity for these receptors is unknown. TCRdb reprocessed the reads via MiXCR and lists one record per CDR3 protein. The sample lists fewer than 900,000 distinct CDR3 sequences, 25% to 30% occurring once. This specimen consisted of cultured CD8+ T cells from PBMCs, obtained from culture after CMV antigen stimulation. These receptor sequences come from a human donor in good health (CMV status not recorded). Some clones in this sample may be carry-over from other donors' samples. Both conserved end residues are part of each CDR3. D genes are given only for firm matches. Clone size is given for some rows only: seen once, a few or many times, or a class if the clone is expanded.

size	V	J	D	CDR3	DNA
few	TRBV7-9	TRBJ1-1	TRBD1	CASSGLQGTNGEAFF	TGTGCCAGCAGCGGACTACAGGGGACGAACGGGGAAGCTTTCTTT
NA	TRBV5-1	TRBJ1-1	NA	CASSGREYANTEAFF	TGCGCCAGCAGCGGACGGGAGTACGCGAACACTGAAGCTTTCTTT
NA	TRBV11-3	TRBJ2-1	NA	CASSLTAGGRNEQFF	TGTGCCAGCAGCTTAACGGCAGGGGGGAGAAATGAGCAGTTCTTC
NA	TRBV3-1	TRBJ1-1	NA	CASSPRRTTEAFF	TGTGCCAGCAGCCCCCGCCGGACCACTGAAGCTTTCTTT
few	TRBV4-1	TRBJ2-3	TRBD1	CASSQPGTVSTQYF	TGCGCCAGCAGCCAACCCGGGACAGTGAGTACGCAGTATTTT
few	TRBV6-5	TRBJ1-2	NA	CASSYSNADLNYGYTF	TGTGCCAGCAGTTACTCGAATGCGGACCTCAACTATGGCTACACCTTC
NA	TRBV10-3	TRBJ2-1	TRBD2	CAISGTSGGPYNEQFF	TGTGCCATCAGCGGTACTAGCGGGGGTCCCTACAATGAGCAGTTCTTC
once	TRBV27	TRBJ2-1	NA	CASTSRTDEQFF	TGTGCCAGCACCAGCCGGACAGATGAGCAGTTCTTC
NA	TRBV5-4	TRBJ2-5	TRBD1	CASSFPGQYQETQYF	TGTGCCAGCAGTTTTCCGGGACAGTACCAAGAGACCCAGTACTTC
NA	TRBV9	TRBJ2-3	NA	CASSVGGLATRDTQYF	TGTGCCAGCAGCGTAGGTGGTCTAGCGACCCGGGATACGCAGTATTTT
few	TRBV4-1	TRBJ2-1	TRBD2	CASSQDGGTYNEQFF	TGCGCCAGCAGCCAAGACGGGGGGACCTACAATGAGCAGTTCTTC
NA	TRBV20-1	TRBJ2-2	NA	CSASRRVRNTGELFF	TGCAGTGCTAGCCGGAGGGTGAGGAACACCGGGGAGCTGTTTTTT
NA	TRBV7-6	TRBJ1-1	NA	CASSSTRDPSHTEAFF	TGTGCCAGCAGCTCGACACGGGATCCGAGTCACACTGAAGCTTTCTTT
NA	TRBV18	TRBJ2-2	NA	CATSEGRFNTGELFF	TGTGCCACCTCAGAGGGCAGATTTAACACCGGGGAGCTGTTTTTT
many	TRBV7-2	TRBJ1-2	NA	CASSLDGSSYGYTF	TGTGCCAGCAGCTTAGATGGCAGTAGCTATGGCTACACCTTC
few	TRBV7-9	TRBJ1-1	TRBD1	CASSTRGGGPDRAVEAFF	TGTGCCAGCAGCACCCGAGGGGGGGGTCCGGACAGGGCCGTTGAAGCTTTCTTT
NA	TRBV7-6	TRBJ2-7	NA	CASSLRVAGRYEQYF	TGTGCCAGCAGCTTAAGGGTGGCAGGGCGCTACGAGCAGTACTTC
NA	TRBV27	TRBJ1-1	NA	CASSLIRGGTEAFF	TGTGCCAGCAGTTTAATCAGGGGAGGCACTGAAGCTTTCTTT
few	TRBV7-8	TRBJ2-2	NA	CASSFRGPAWGTGELFF	TGTGCCAGCAGCTTTCGTGGACCTGCTTGGGGAACCGGGGAGCTGTTTTTT
few	TRBV10-3	TRBJ1-1	TRBD1	CATRTGLNTEAFF	TGTGCCACTAGGACAGGGCTGAACACTGAAGCTTTCTTT
few	TRBV28	TRBJ2-1	NA	CASSRKPSSYNEQFF	TGTGCCAGCAGCCGAAAGCCGAGCTCCTACAATGAGCAGTTCTTC
many	TRBV7-2	TRBJ1-1	NA	CASSLGGGAVAFF	TGTGCCAGCAGCTTAGGGGGGGGGGCAGTGGCTTTCTTT
NA	TRBV2	TRBJ1-1	NA	CASRERDRMNTEAFF	TGTGCCAGCAGAGAACGAGACAGAATGAACACTGAAGCTTTCTTT
few	TRBV7-6	TRBJ2-3	TRBD2	CASSPGLVFPDTQYF	TGTGCCAGCAGCCCGGGACTAGTGTTCCCAGATACGCAGTATTTT
once	TRBV6-1	TRBJ2-7	TRBD2	CASSGTASGSYEQYF	TGTGCCAGCAGTGGAACAGCTAGCGGCTCCTACGAGCAGTACTTC
NA	TRBV6-5	TRBJ1-2	NA	CAGGEFYGYTF	TGTGCTGGCGGAGAGTTTTATGGCTACACCTTC
few	TRBV12-5	TRBJ1-1	TRBD1	CASGFSRQGNTEAFF	TGTGCTAGTGGTTTTTCCCGACAGGGGAACACTGAAGCTTTCTTT
NA	TRBV19	TRBJ1-2	NA	CASTVVANYGYTF	TGTGCCAGTACAGTGGTTGCTAACTATGGCTACACCTTC
few	TRBV5-6	TRBJ2-1	NA	CASSSDPRSSYNEQFF	TGTGCCAGCAGCTCCGACCCGCGGAGCTCCTACAATGAGCAGTTCTTC
NA	TRBV11-3	TRBJ2-7	TRBD1	CASSYAGDSYEQYF	TGTGCCAGCAGCTACGCCGGGGACAGTTACGAGCAGTACTTC
NA	TRBV7-9	TRBJ1-1	NA	CASSPPSDIMNTEAFF	TGTGCCAGCAGCCCCCCCTCCGACATTATGAACACTGAAGCTTTCTTT
NA	TRBV29-1	TRBJ2-2	NA	CSVAARSYKGTYTGELFF	TGCAGCGTTGCGGCCAGATCTTATAAGGGGACTTACACCGGGGAGCTGTTTTTT
NA	TRBV24-1	TRBJ2-1	TRBD1	CATMGQKHNEQFF	TGTGCCACCATGGGACAGAAACACAATGAGCAGTTCTTC
NA	TRBV7-9	TRBJ1-5	TRBD1	CASSSRDGQGRTTQHF	TGTGCCAGCAGCTCACGGGACGGACAGGGGCGAACGACCCAGCATTTT
NA	TRBV3-1	TRBJ1-1	NA	CASSQDPAEGPFF	TGTGCCAGCAGCCAAGATCCGGCGGAGGGCCCTTTCTTT
NA	TRBV27	TRBJ2-5	TRBD2	CASSSLAGEIQETQYF	TGTGCCAGCAGTTCTCTAGCGGGGGAGATACAAGAGACCCAGTACTTC
NA	TRBV6-1	TRBJ2-2	NA	CASSDRRNTGELFF	TGTGCCAGCAGTGACAGGAGGAACACCGGGGAGCTGTTTTTT
few	TRBV7-6	TRBJ2-4	NA	CASSRAPTEAKNIQYF	TGTGCCAGCAGCCGCGCCCCGACAGAAGCCAAAAACATTCAGTACTTC
many	TRBV7-6	TRBJ2-3	TRBD2	CASSLSPGLAGATQYF	TGTGCCAGCAGCTTATCCCCGGGACTAGCGGGGGCGACGCAGTATTTT
NA	TRBV27	TRBJ2-4	NA	CASSSPRAASNIQYF	TGTGCCAGCAGTTCACCCCGGGCTGCTTCTAACATTCAGTACTTC
few	TRBV28	TRBJ1-2	TRBD1	CASIATGIYYGYTF	TGTGCCAGCATTGCGACAGGGATTTACTATGGCTACACCTTC
NA	TRBV7-6	TRBJ1-2	NA	CASRPGGGGYGYTF	TGTGCCAGCAGGCCGGGCGGGGGCGGCTATGGCTACACCTTC
NA	TRBV29-1	TRBJ2-5	TRBD2	CSVAGTSVQETQYF	TGCAGCGTGGCCGGGACTAGCGTCCAAGAGACCCAGTACTTC
NA	TRBV15	TRBJ2-1	NA	CATRERGEQFF	TGTGCCACCAGGGAAAGGGGGGAGCAGTTCTTC
few	TRBV4-1	TRBJ2-5	NA	CASSQKQGDRQETQYF	TGCGCCAGCAGCCAGAAACAGGGTGACCGCCAAGAGACCCAGTACTTC
few	TRBV7-7	TRBJ2-6	TRBD1	CASSSVPGQGAPGANVLTF	TGTGCTAGCAGCTCGGTCCCGGGACAGGGGGCGCCTGGGGCCAACGTCCTGACTTTC
many	TRBV7-9	TRBJ2-2	NA	CATKDPGVSGELFF	TGTGCCACTAAGGATCCGGGGGTTTCCGGGGAGCTGTTTTTT
NA	TRBV7-6	TRBJ2-7	NA	CASSLARTAYEQYF	TGTGCCAGCAGCTTAGCGCGTACAGCCTACGAGCAGTACTTC
NA	TRBV4-2	TRBJ2-5	TRBD2	CASSQDGAGDQETQYF	TGTGCCAGCAGCCAAGATGGAGCGGGGGACCAAGAGACCCAGTACTTC
many	TRBV7-6	TRBJ1-2	NA	CASSPGQTNYGYTF	TGTGCCAGCAGCCCCGGACAGACCAACTATGGCTACACCTTC
few	TRBV29-1	TRBJ2-2	NA	CSVGLANTGELFF	TGCAGCGTCGGACTGGCTAACACCGGGGAGCTGTTTTTT
NA	TRBV6-5	TRBJ1-1	NA	CASSYGEGVDTEAFF	TGTGCCAGCAGTTACGGGGAAGGGGTGGACACTGAAGCTTTCTTT
NA	TRBV6-8	TRBJ2-5	TRBD1	CASSLGQWETQYF	TGTGCCAGCAGTTTGGGACAGTGGGAGACCCAGTACTTC
few	TRBV12-3/TRBV12-4	TRBJ2-2	NA	CASSLPGGELFF	TGTGCCAGCAGTTTACCGGGCGGGGAGCTGTTTTTT
many	TRBV7-2	TRBJ2-3	NA	CASSLFARQADTQYF	TGTGCCAGCAGCTTATTCGCCCGACAGGCAGATACGCAGTATTTT
NA	TRBV7-6	TRBJ2-7	NA	CASSLGPEVDYEQYF	TGTGCCAGCAGCTTAGGGCCAGAAGTTGACTACGAGCAGTACTTC
NA	TRBV11-3	TRBJ1-1	NA	CASSPKGGMNTEAFF	TGTGCCAGCAGCCCGAAGGGGGGGATGAACACTGAAGCTTTCTTT
few	TRBV12-3/TRBV12-4	TRBJ1-2	NA	CASSQQYGYTF	TGTGCCAGCAGTCAGCAGTATGGCTACACCTTC
few	TRBV10-3	TRBJ1-2	NA	CAISANGGAGGYTF	TGTGCCATCAGTGCCAATGGTGGGGCTGGAGGCTACACCTTC